These 30 T cell receptor beta chains share one sample of origin, sequenced in a study of cytomegalovirus exposure and HLA in healthy donors. The PCR employed 60 Vbeta primers together with 13 Jbeta primers. The data were produced by immunoSEQ multiplex PCR, yet TCRdb's version contains in-frame clones alone and is incomplete. The sample holds fewer than 200,000 clones, 55% to 80% seen once. The sequencing input was PBMCs. These receptor sequences come from a woman in her late teens or twenties in good health and CMV-seropositive.

This chain uses TRBV28 with TRBJ2-5; D is uncertain. V was shortened by 5 bases and J by 5 bases, with 12 bases between the two germline ends. The CDR3 is 13 residues long. Germline V gene data show CDR1 as MDHEN and CDR2 as SYDVKM. DNA for the CDR3: TGTGCCAGCAGTAGACCGGTAGCTGAGACCCAGTACTTC. Translating gives CASSRPVAETQYF. Drawing the rest from reference TRBV28 and TRBJ2-5, the complete variable domain is DVKVTQSSRYLVKRTGEKVFLECVQDMDHENMFWYRQDPGLGLRLIYFSYDVKMKEKGDIPEGYSVSREKKERFSLILESASTNQTSMYLCASSRPVAETQYFGPGTRLLVL.

The J gene is TRBJ1-2, the V gene TRBV6-1; TRBD1 matches at 8 bases. The CDR3 is 17 residues long. V shed 2 bases, J shed 0 bases, and the junction held 8 bases outside the gene matches. Germline assignment: CDR1 MNHNS and CDR2 SASEGT. For the CDR3, the DNA is TGTGCCAGCAGTGAACCTGACGGACAGGGTACTAACTATGGCTACACCTTC. This encodes CASSEPDGQGTNYGYTF.

The chain couples TRBV6-5 to TRBJ1-3; D possibly corresponds to TRBD1 (5 bases). This CDR3 is built from 13 residues. The V end was cut by 8 bases, the J end by 2 bases, with 10 bases between. The germline V gene has CDR1 MNHEY and CDR2 SVGAGI. CDR3 residues: CASRRGTGNTIYF. The CDR3 nucleotides are TGTGCCAGCCGGAGGGGCACTGGAAACACCATATATTTT.

This rearrangement joins TRBV5-1 to TRBJ1-5, with unresolved D. The CDR3 spans 14 residues. Trimming removed 4 bases from V and 7 bases from J, with 15 bases in between. Germline V CDR1 and CDR2: SGHRS, YFSETQ. The CDR3 here is CASSVFPDGQPQHF. The CDR3 nucleotides read TGCGCCAGCAGCGTCTTCCCAGACGGGCAGCCCCAGCATTTT.

This clone was counted only a few times. The chain employs TRBV14 and TRBJ2-3; D unresolved. The V and J ends lost 4 bases and 8 bases respectively, with 13 bases between them. The CDR3 is 13 amino acids. Germline loops: CDR1 SGHDN, CDR2 FVKESK. CDR3 DNA sequence: TGTGCCAGCAGCCCCTCTCTGAGGAGTACGCAGTATTTT. This gives the protein CASSPSLRSTQYF. The full variable domain, completed using reference TRBV14 and TRBJ2-3, is EAGVTQFPSHSVIEKGQTVTLRCDPISGHDNLYWYRRVMGKEIKFLLHFVKESKQDESGMPNNRFLAERTGGTYSTLKVQPAELEDSGVYFCASSPSLRSTQYFGPGTRLTVL.

The chain has TRBV5-4 and TRBJ2-5; 12 nucleotides agree with TRBD1. The germline V gene encodes CDR1 SGHNT and CDR2 YYREEE (reference sequence). CDR3 length: 16 amino acids. J gave up 5 bases and V 2 bases, and 7 bases lay outside the gene matches. CDR3 in amino acids: CASSLPPGQGAETQYF. DNA of the CDR3: TGTGCCAGCAGCTTACCCCCGGGACAGGGGGCGGAGACCCAGTACTTC. Full variable domain (outside the CDR3, taken from reference TRBV5-4 and TRBJ2-5): ETGVTQSPTHLIKTRGQQVTLRCSSQSGHNTVSWYQQALGQGPQFIFQYYREEENGRGNFPPRFSGLQFPNYSSELNVNALELDDSALYLCASSLPPGQGAETQYFGPGTRLLVL.

This chain connects TRBV5-1 to TRBJ2-1; possibly TRBD1 for D (7 bases). Trimming took 0 bases from V and 6 from J, leaving 13 bases between them. The CDR3 has 15 residues. The germline CDR1 and CDR2 sequences are SGHRS and YFSETQ. In DNA form, the CDR3 reads TGCGCCAGCAGCTTGGGGCTCCAGGGGGGCAATGAGCAGTTCTTC. Translating gives CASSLGLQGGNEQFF.

This chain connects TRBV29-1 to TRBJ2-5; TRBD1 agrees at 8 bases. Germline assignment: CDR1 SQVTM and CDR2 ANQGSEA. V lost 6 bases, J lost 2 bases, and 2 bases stayed unmatched. The CDR3 is made up of 12 amino acids. The CDR3 DNA sequence: TGCAGCGTCGGACAGGGACAAGAGACCCAGTACTTC. Translated: CSVGQGQETQYF.

This clone showed up just a few times. This chain connects TRBV6-1 to TRBJ1-3; D uncertain. The V gene's germline CDR1 is MNHNS and CDR2 SASEGT. Deletions cut 4 bases from V and 0 bases from J, with 4 bases between. The CDR3 spans 13 residues. CDR3 amino acids: CASSVLSGNTIYF. CDR3 nucleotides: TGTGCCAGCAGTGTCCTCTCTGGAAACACCATATATTTT.

This clone was observed a few times. The chain combines TRBV10-3 with TRBJ1-5; TRBD1 matches 9 bases. This CDR3 has 17 amino acids. The germline V gene encodes CDR1 ENHRY and CDR2 SYGVKD. V gave up 6 bases and J gave up 7 bases; unmatched junction bases: 16. The CDR3 is CAISAGGTGIPPQPQHF. The CDR3 DNA follows: TGTGCCATCAGCGCCGGGGGGACAGGGATCCCCCCACAGCCCCAGCATTTT.

The rearrangement joins TRBV9 to TRBJ1-1; perhaps TRBD1 as D (6 bases). The CDR3 sequence is 15 residues long. The V and J ends lost 3 bases and 6 bases respectively, with 18 bases between them. The germline CDR1 and CDR2 sequences are SGDLS and YYNGEE. In DNA, the CDR3 is TGTGCCAGCAGCGAGTACGACACAGGGTTCGCTGAAGCTTTCTTT. This gives the protein CASSEYDTGFAEAFF.

The V and J genes are TRBV25-1 and TRBJ1-1; weak D call: TRBD1 (6 bases). Germline V lookup: CDR1 MGHDK, CDR2 SYGVNS. The CDR3 contains 13 residues. The V end was cut by 1 base, the J end by 3 bases, with 6 bases between. The CDR3 sequence: CASSESGDTEAFF. The CDR3 DNA follows: TGTGCCAGCAGTGAATCAGGGGACACTGAAGCTTTCTTT.

The V and J genes are TRBV7-3 and TRBJ2-5, with 10 bases matching TRBD2. The CDR3 runs 14 residues. Unmatched junction bases numbered 2, after V lost 2 bases and J lost 5 bases. Looked up from germline, CDR1 is SGHTA and CDR2 is FQGTGA. In DNA form, the CDR3 reads TGTGCCAGCAGCTTAGCAGCGGGGGGGGAGACCCAGTACTTC. Translated, it gives CASSLAAGGETQYF.

The gene calls are TRBV5-8 and TRBJ2-1; D unresolved. The V gene's germline CDR1 is SGHTS and CDR2 YDEGEE. V dropped 4 bases and J dropped 10 bases, with 15 bases sitting between them. The CDR3 is made up of 13 amino acids. The CDR3 reads CASSPGEAREQFF. CDR3 DNA: TGTGCCAGCAGCCCTGGCGAGGCAAGGGAGCAGTTCTTC.

J is TRBJ1-2 and V is TRBV30; TRBD1 matches 12 bases. Germline loops: CDR1 GTSNPN, CDR2 SVGIG (reference sequence). The CDR3 extends over 16 amino acids. V shed 5 bases, J shed 5 bases, and the junction held 12 bases outside the gene matches. The CDR3 nucleotides are TGTGCCTGGGAGGGATTAAGGGACAGGGGGCGTTATGGCTACACCTTC. Translating it yields CAWEGLRDRGRYGYTF.

This clone was observed once. CDR3 protein: CASSQGQGGTYEQYF. CDR3 nucleotide sequence: TGTGCCAGCAGCCAAGGACAGGGGGGAACCTACGAGCAGTACTTC. The chain joins TRBV7-6 to TRBJ2-7; 10 nucleotides line up with TRBD1. Germline V gene lookup returns CDR1 SGHVS and CDR2 FNYEAQ. The CDR3 is made up of 15 amino acids. V lost 5 bases to trimming and J lost 2 bases; unmatched junction nucleotides: 6.

V is TRBV2 and J is TRBJ2-6; possibly TRBD1 for D (6 bases). Trimming pared 10 bases from V and 0 bases from J, leaving 13 bases between. Germline V CDR1 and CDR2: SNHLY, FYNNEI. This CDR3 comprises 15 residues. The CDR3 spells CAIDRSSSGANVLTF. The CDR3 nucleotides read TGTGCCATAGACAGGAGTTCCTCTGGGGCCAACGTCCTGACTTTC.

This chain uses TRBV29-1 with TRBJ2-1; weak D call: TRBD2 (7 bases). Germline V lookup: CDR1 SQVTM, CDR2 ANQGSEA. V lost 8 bases, J lost 4 bases, and 15 bases lay in between. This CDR3 comprises 13 residues. CDR3 sequence: CSCGAGAYNEQFF. The DNA of the CDR3 is TGCAGCTGCGGGGCGGGGGCTTACAATGAGCAGTTCTTC.

The genes are TRBV2 and TRBJ2-7, with 7 bases fitting TRBD1. Losses at the gene ends were 7 bases for V and 6 bases for J; bases not matched to a gene: 9. The V gene's germline CDR1 is SNHLY and CDR2 FYNNEI. This CDR3 comprises 13 residues. The DNA for the CDR3 is TGTGCCAGCACTCGACAGGGTTTGGGCGAGCAGTACTTC. Translated, it gives CASTRQGLGEQYF.

The chain uses TRBV7-8 and TRBJ2-7; 7 nucleotides align to TRBD1. The CDR3 has 14 amino acids. CDR1 and CDR2 (germline): SGHVS, FQNEAQ. Unmatched junction bases numbered 7, after V lost 5 bases and J lost 3 bases. The DNA of the CDR3 is TGTGCCAGCAGCCCCCGGACAGGCGGCTACGAGCAGTACTTC. Encoded protein: CASSPRTGGYEQYF.

Only a few counts were recorded for this clone. The chain joins TRBV5-1 to TRBJ2-4; 7 nucleotides line up with TRBD1. Trimming at V came to 2 bases and at J to 0 bases, leaving 5 bases not matched to a gene. CDR3 length equals 16 residues. The germline V gene has CDR1 SGHRS and CDR2 YFSETQ. The CDR3 spells CASSLRQGLAKNIQYF. Written as DNA, the CDR3 is TGCGCCAGCAGCTTAAGACAGGGCTTAGCCAAAAACATTCAGTACTTC.

The chain combines TRBV27 with TRBJ2-3, with TRBD1 matching 7 bases. The CDR3 is made up of 14 amino acids. V was clipped by 6 bases and J by 6 bases; unmatched bases: 9. In germline, CDR1 is MNHEY, CDR2 SMNVEV (reference sequence). CDR3 amino acids: CASRPLTGIDTQYF. Here the CDR3 DNA reads TGTGCCAGCAGGCCACTGACAGGGATCGATACGCAGTATTTT.

The J gene is TRBJ2-5, the V gene TRBV5-1; 7 bases match TRBD1. The germline gives CDR1 SGHRS, CDR2 YFSETQ. The CDR3 length is 13 residues. V lost 9 bases to trimming and J lost 5 bases; unmatched junction nucleotides: 10. The CDR3 DNA reads as TGCGCCACCAAGACAGGGTTAGAGGAGACCCAGTACTTC. Translating gives CATKTGLEETQYF.

This clone was picked up a small number of times. The gene calls are TRBV6-1 and TRBJ1-4; D perhaps matches TRBD1 (6 bases). V was pared by 6 bases and J by 6 bases, with 14 bases between. CDR3 length: 14 residues. Looked up from germline, CDR1 is MNHNS and CDR2 is SASEGT. CDR3 DNA: TGTGCCAGCAGATTCGGACAGCTCTATGAAAAACTGTTTTTT. Its translation: CASRFGQLYEKLFF.

The chain couples TRBV4-3 to TRBJ2-7, with 8 nucleotides matching TRBD2. The CDR3 extends over 16 amino acids. Trimming removed 3 bases from V and 5 bases from J; junction bases left unmatched: 12. Germline CDR1 reads LGHNA; CDR2 reads YSLEER. This CDR3 reads CASSQAAGTRKDEQYF. The DNA of the CDR3 is TGCGCCAGCAGCCAGGCTGCCGGGACTAGGAAGGACGAGCAGTACTTC.

The rearrangement joins TRBV5-4 to TRBJ1-1; D perhaps matches TRBD1 (5 bases). The CDR3 has 14 amino acids. Germline assignment: CDR1 SGHNT and CDR2 YYREEE (reference sequence). V lost 4 bases to trimming and J lost 4 bases, with 14 bases between them. The CDR3 spells CASSTKAGGTEAFF. As DNA, the CDR3 is TGTGCCAGCAGCACCAAGGCGGGGGGCACTGAAGCTTTCTTT.

The chain carries TRBV27 and TRBJ2-1; tentatively, D is TRBD2 (6 bases). The V gene's germline CDR1 is MNHEY and CDR2 SMNVEV (reference sequence). V was pared by 5 bases and J by 0 bases, with 11 bases between. The CDR3 consists of 15 residues. The CDR3 DNA reads TGTGCCAGCAGTATAGCGGCCAGCTCCTACAATGAGCAGTTCTTC. Protein: CASSIAASSYNEQFF.

Worth noting for this clone: Different DNA sequences within this sample yield the same CDR3. The CDR3 nucleotides are TGTGCCAGCAGCTTAGAAGGGGGGGGCACTGAAGCTTTCTTT. Translating it yields CASSLEGGGTEAFF. The chain couples TRBV11-2 to TRBJ1-1, with D perhaps TRBD1 (6 bases). The germline V and J ends were trimmed by 0 bases and 4 bases, with 9 bases remaining between them. The CDR3 sequence is 14 residues long. Germline CDR1 reads SGHAT; CDR2 reads FQNNGV.

The J gene is TRBJ2-2, the V gene TRBV19; TRBD1 agrees at 7 bases. This CDR3 region has 19 residues. In germline, CDR1 is LNHDA, CDR2 SQIVND (reference sequence). V lost 4 bases and J lost 3; bases outside the gene matches: 17. The CDR3 is CASSKFPGQVPVYTGELFF. Here the CDR3 DNA reads TGTGCCAGTAGTAAATTCCCCGGACAGGTACCCGTTTACACCGGGGAGCTGTTTTTT.

This chain connects TRBV7-2 to TRBJ1-4; D ambiguous. The germline CDR1 and CDR2 sequences are SGHTA and FQGNSA. This CDR3 spans 13 amino acids. Trimming pared 0 bases from V and 8 bases from J, leaving 7 bases between. The CDR3 region is CASSLAEPEKLFF. CDR3 DNA: TGTGCCAGCAGCTTAGCTGAGCCAGAAAAACTGTTTTTT.